A selection of T cell receptor beta chains follows, all from one sample in a study of STAT5B mutations in CD4+ large granular lymphocyte leukemia. Profiled with immunoSEQ multiplex PCR; TCRdb holds only in-frame clones, not every one. The table has roughly 30,000 clones, around four fifths seen once. Sequenced: CD4+ T cells from blood buffy coats. The receptors derive from a human donor in good health. CDR3s include the opening cysteine and the closing phenylalanine or tryptophan. Fields, in order: D gene, clone size, J gene, V gene, CDR3 DNA, CDR3 protein. A D gene is named only where the DNA matches it firmly. A clone size is listed for some rows: how often the clone was seen (once, few, many), or a class if it is expanded.

d_call: .
clone_size: .
j_call: TRBJ2-3
v_call: TRBV6-1
cdr3_nt: TGTGCCAGCAGACAAGGGGGGGCAGGCACAGATACGCAGTATTTT
cdr3_aa: CASRQGGAGTDTQYF

d_call: TRBD1
clone_size: .
j_call: TRBJ2-6
v_call: TRBV5-1
cdr3_nt: TGCGCCAGCAGCGAACAGGGGTTTGGGGCCAACGTCCTGACTTTC
cdr3_aa: CASSEQGFGANVLTF

d_call: TRBD1
clone_size: .
j_call: TRBJ2-2
v_call: TRBV5-4
cdr3_nt: TGTGCCAGCAGCTTGGGTGGGACAGGGCACACCGGGGAGCTGTTTTTT
cdr3_aa: CASSLGGTGHTGELFF

d_call: .
clone_size: .
j_call: TRBJ1-6
v_call: TRBV9
cdr3_nt: TGTGCCAGCAGCGTAAGTCCGGGACTCAATTCACCCCTCCACTTT
cdr3_aa: CASSVSPGLNSPLHF

d_call: .
clone_size: .
j_call: TRBJ2-3
v_call: TRBV5-1
cdr3_nt: TGCGCCAGCAGCTACAAGACTGGTTCGGATGGCACGCAGTATTTT
cdr3_aa: CASSYKTGSDGTQYF

d_call: TRBD1
clone_size: .
j_call: TRBJ1-3
v_call: TRBV19
cdr3_nt: TGTGCCAGTAGTACCTCAGGGGGGAGCTCTGGAAACACCATATATTTT
cdr3_aa: CASSTSGGSSGNTIYF

d_call: TRBD2
clone_size: .
j_call: TRBJ2-7
v_call: TRBV4-3
cdr3_nt: TGCGCCAGCAGCCAAGAAACACTAGCGGGAGACTACGAGCAGTACTTC
cdr3_aa: CASSQETLAGDYEQYF

d_call: TRBD2
clone_size: .
j_call: TRBJ2-1
v_call: TRBV7-2
cdr3_nt: TGTGCCAGCAGCTCCTCACCGGGAGGCTCCTACAATGAGCAGTTCTTC
cdr3_aa: CASSSSPGGSYNEQFF

d_call: .
clone_size: .
j_call: TRBJ1-1
v_call: TRBV6-1
cdr3_nt: TGTGCCAGCACCTTACACATAGGTGAAGCTTTCTTT
cdr3_aa: CASTLHIGEAFF

d_call: .
clone_size: .
j_call: TRBJ1-4
v_call: TRBV7-2
cdr3_nt: TGTGCCAGCAGCCCCCTTAGCACAACTAATGAAAAACTGTTTTTT
cdr3_aa: CASSPLSTTNEKLFF

d_call: TRBD1
clone_size: .
j_call: TRBJ1-4
v_call: TRBV13
cdr3_nt: TGTGCCAGCAGCTTACTGGGGGACAGTAATGAAAAACTGTTTTTT
cdr3_aa: CASSLLGDSNEKLFF

d_call: TRBD1
clone_size: .
j_call: TRBJ2-2
v_call: TRBV27
cdr3_nt: TGTGCCAGCAGGATACAGGGGTCCGGGGAGCTGTTTTTT
cdr3_aa: CASRIQGSGELFF

d_call: TRBD2
clone_size: .
j_call: TRBJ2-2
v_call: TRBV27
cdr3_nt: TGTGCCAGCAGTTTAGAGCGGGATATCGGGGAGCTGTTTTTT
cdr3_aa: CASSLERDIGELFF

d_call: .
clone_size: .
j_call: TRBJ1-4
v_call: TRBV7-8
cdr3_nt: TGTGCCAGCAGCCCCCAAAAGATCGCAACTAATGAAAAACTGTTTTTT
cdr3_aa: CASSPQKIATNEKLFF

d_call: .
clone_size: .
j_call: TRBJ2-4
v_call: TRBV1
cdr3_nt: TGCACCAGCAGCCAAGACGACAGACCACTAGCCAAAAACATTCAGTACTTC
cdr3_aa: CTSSQDDRPLAKNIQYF

d_call: .
clone_size: .
j_call: TRBJ1-4
v_call: TRBV9
cdr3_nt: TGTGCCAGCAGCGTAGGTCCGTCAACTAATGAAAAACTGTTTTTT
cdr3_aa: CASSVGPSTNEKLFF

d_call: .
clone_size: .
j_call: TRBJ2-5
v_call: TRBV2
cdr3_nt: TGTGCCAGCAGTCCCCGACAGCAAGAGACCCAGTACTTC
cdr3_aa: CASSPRQQETQYF

d_call: .
clone_size: .
j_call: TRBJ1-5
v_call: TRBV28
cdr3_nt: TGTGCCAGCGGGAGAGGGTTTGGCAATCAGCCCCAGCATTTT
cdr3_aa: CASGRGFGNQPQHF

d_call: TRBD1
clone_size: .
j_call: TRBJ2-5
v_call: TRBV5-1
cdr3_nt: TGCGCCAGCAGCTGGTGGGCCTCCGGGACAGCACAAGAGACCCAGTACTTC
cdr3_aa: CASSWWASGTAQETQYF

d_call: .
clone_size: .
j_call: TRBJ2-7
v_call: TRBV18
cdr3_nt: TGTGCCAGCTCACCACGACGAGGGGAAGGTTACGAGCAGTACTTC
cdr3_aa: CASSPRRGEGYEQYF

d_call: TRBD1
clone_size: .
j_call: TRBJ2-7
v_call: TRBV28
cdr3_nt: TGTGCCAGCAGCTTAAACAGGGGCTGGGAGCAGTACTTC
cdr3_aa: CASSLNRGWEQYF

d_call: TRBD2
clone_size: .
j_call: TRBJ2-1
v_call: TRBV7-7
cdr3_nt: TGTGCCAGCAGCGCGACTAGCGTCCATGAGCAGTTCTTC
cdr3_aa: CASSATSVHEQFF

d_call: TRBD1
clone_size: .
j_call: TRBJ1-3
v_call: TRBV28
cdr3_nt: TGTGCCAGCAGTCTGGGACAGCTTGGCCTATTCTCTGGAAACACCATATATTTT
cdr3_aa: CASSLGQLGLFSGNTIYF

d_call: TRBD1
clone_size: .
j_call: TRBJ1-1
v_call: TRBV18
cdr3_nt: TGTGCCAGCTCGCGACAGGGGAAGGACACTGAAGCTTTCTTT
cdr3_aa: CASSRQGKDTEAFF

d_call: TRBD2
clone_size: .
j_call: TRBJ2-7
v_call: TRBV4-1
cdr3_nt: TGCGCCAGCAGCCAGAAAAGCGGGAGAAGCTCCTACGAGCAGTACTTC
cdr3_aa: CASSQKSGRSSYEQYF

d_call: TRBD2
clone_size: few
j_call: TRBJ2-3
v_call: TRBV19
cdr3_nt: TGTGCCAGTAGGTTGAGGGGACTAGCGGGAGGAAGGCAGTATTTT
cdr3_aa: CASRLRGLAGGRQYF

d_call: .
clone_size: .
j_call: TRBJ1-2
v_call: TRBV4-1
cdr3_nt: TGCGCCAGCAGCCAAGATTCGGCGGGTACTAACTATGGCTACACCTTC
cdr3_aa: CASSQDSAGTNYGYTF

d_call: TRBD1
clone_size: .
j_call: TRBJ1-5
v_call: TRBV28
cdr3_nt: TGTGCCAGCAGTCCCAGGACAGGTGGCAATCAGCCCCAGCATTTT
cdr3_aa: CASSPRTGGNQPQHF

d_call: .
clone_size: .
j_call: TRBJ1-4
v_call: TRBV5-4
cdr3_nt: TGTGCCAGCACCCTACAGGGTGCGTCAGAAAAACTGTTTTTT
cdr3_aa: CASTLQGASEKLFF

d_call: .
clone_size: .
j_call: TRBJ1-1
v_call: TRBV6-1
cdr3_nt: TGTGCCACCTCCGGGGTAACAGGGAGTGAAGCTTTCTTT
cdr3_aa: CATSGVTGSEAFF

d_call: .
clone_size: .
j_call: TRBJ2-1
v_call: TRBV11-1
cdr3_nt: TGTGCCAGCACCCGGTTGGGTCGCTACAATGAGCAGTTCTTC
cdr3_aa: CASTRLGRYNEQFF

d_call: TRBD1
clone_size: .
j_call: TRBJ1-5
v_call: TRBV6-5
cdr3_nt: TGTGCCAGCAGCCACGACAGGGGCGGGCAGCCCCAGCATTTT
cdr3_aa: CASSHDRGGQPQHF

d_call: .
clone_size: .
j_call: TRBJ1-5
v_call: TRBV7-9
cdr3_nt: TGTGCCAGCAGTGGTTGGGGGGAAAATCAGCCCCAGCATTTT
cdr3_aa: CASSGWGENQPQHF

d_call: TRBD2
clone_size: .
j_call: TRBJ2-1
v_call: TRBV2
cdr3_nt: TGTGCCAGCAGTACTGACAGGCGGGAGGGGTGGGATGAGCAGTTCTTC
cdr3_aa: CASSTDRREGWDEQFF

d_call: TRBD2
clone_size: .
j_call: TRBJ2-5
v_call: TRBV10-1
cdr3_nt: TGCGCCAGCCTTAGAGGACTAGTCAAAGAGACCCAGTACTTC
cdr3_aa: CASLRGLVKETQYF

d_call: .
clone_size: .
j_call: TRBJ1-2
v_call: TRBV19
cdr3_nt: TGTGCCAGTAGTAAAACAGGGCGTCTTATTAGAAACTATGGCTACACCTTC
cdr3_aa: CASSKTGRLIRNYGYTF

d_call: TRBD2
clone_size: once
j_call: TRBJ2-3
v_call: TRBV2
cdr3_nt: TGTGCCAGCAGACTAGCGTCTAGCACAGATACGCAGTATTTT
cdr3_aa: CASRLASSTDTQYF

d_call: TRBD2
clone_size: few
j_call: TRBJ2-1
v_call: TRBV6-1
cdr3_nt: TGTGCCAGCAGTGGGGACTACCCCCGGGCCTACAATGAGCAGTTCTTC
cdr3_aa: CASSGDYPRAYNEQFF

d_call: .
clone_size: .
j_call: TRBJ1-4
v_call: TRBV5-5
cdr3_nt: TGTGCCAGCAGCTTGGACGGAGCAACTAATGAAAAACTGTTTTTT
cdr3_aa: CASSLDGATNEKLFF

d_call: TRBD1
clone_size: .
j_call: TRBJ1-5
v_call: TRBV6-5
cdr3_nt: TGTGCCAGCAGCACGACGGGACAGTCCGATCAGCCCCAGCATTTT
cdr3_aa: CASSTTGQSDQPQHF

d_call: .
clone_size: .
j_call: TRBJ1-3
v_call: TRBV7-2
cdr3_nt: TGTGCCAGCAGCCCCATGATTGGAAACACCATATATTTT
cdr3_aa: CASSPMIGNTIYF

d_call: .
clone_size: few
j_call: TRBJ1-1
v_call: TRBV7-2
cdr3_nt: TGTGCCAGCACCCGACTGAACACTGAAGCTTTCTTT
cdr3_aa: CASTRLNTEAFF

d_call: TRBD1
clone_size: .
j_call: TRBJ2-5
v_call: TRBV5-1
cdr3_nt: TGCGCCAGCAGCAGGGGACAGCAAGAAGAGACCCAGTACTTC
cdr3_aa: CASSRGQQEETQYF

d_call: .
clone_size: .
j_call: TRBJ1-1
v_call: TRBV5-1
cdr3_nt: TGCGCCAGCAGCTCCCCAGGGATACCTGAAGCTTTCTTT
cdr3_aa: CASSSPGIPEAFF